This T cell receptor beta chain stems from a study of T cells after yellow fever vaccination. This clonotype was counted at least ten times. The TCR cDNA carried a universal primer site and UMIs from 5'RACE template switching. TCRdb itself ran the 5' RACE reads through MiXCR, one entry per CDR3 protein. Of some 300,000 distinct CDR3 sequences in the sample, roughly 4% are singletons; the top ten hold 23%. The V end was cut by 6 bases, the J end by 7 bases, with 17 bases between. There are 14 residues in the CDR3. This TCR was sampled from a man younger than 35 who received the YFV17D yellow fever vaccine. V is TRBV12-3 or TRBV12-4 and J is TRBJ2-3; D gene unclear. This specimen consisted of PBMCs, obtained on the day of the yellow fever booster vaccination. In nucleotides, the CDR3 is TGTGCCAGCAGCCGCCAAAGGTCTACAAATACGCAGTATTTT. This translates into CASSRQRSTNTQYF.